What follows are 19 T cell receptor beta chains derived from one specimen sequenced in a study of PD-1 blockade in classical Hodgkin lymphoma. Repertoires were generated with immunoSEQ multiplex PCR, while TCRdb's copy carries only in-frame clones and drops some. The sample gives tens of thousands of clones, about 85% of which show up once; about 8.1% is in the top ten. The sample's time point: cycle 4 day 1 (C4D1), after around six weeks of nivolumab. Every patient relapsed after autologous stem cell transplantation, and brentuximab vedotin exposure varied. The sequencing here drew on peripheral blood mononuclear cells (PBMCs), taken before the fourth cycle of nivolumab. These receptors were collected from a human donor with classical Hodgkin lymphoma.

The rearrangement joins TRBV5-1 to TRBJ2-1, with a possible D match to TRBD2 (5 bases). CDR3 size: 16 residues. Germline CDR1 and CDR2: SGHRS and YFSETQ. The V end was cut by 0 bases, the J end by 0 bases, with 10 bases between. The CDR3 here is CASSLASGSSYNEQFF. In DNA, the CDR3 is TGCGCCAGCAGCTTGGCCAGCGGAAGCTCCTACAATGAGCAGTTCTTC.

The chain couples TRBV5-1 to TRBJ2-3; either TRBD1 or TRBD2 may supply D (6 bases each). This CDR3 is 13 amino acids long. Germline lookup yields CDR1 SGHRS and CDR2 YFSETQ. V was cut by 2 bases and J by 9 bases, with 13 bases left in between. The CDR3 is CASSLQAGGTQYF. The CDR3 DNA sequence: TGCGCCAGCAGCTTACAGGCCGGGGGCACGCAGTATTTT.

The chain couples TRBV6-6 to TRBJ2-1; TRBD2 agrees at 8 bases. Germline V lookup: CDR1 MNHNY, CDR2 SVGAGI (reference sequence). V dropped 8 bases and J dropped 7; count of bases not matched to a gene: 13. This CDR3 is 15 amino acids long. The CDR3 DNA sequence: TGTGCCAGCGTCCCACCGGGACTAGGCTATAATGAGCAGTTCTTC. This codes for CASVPPGLGYNEQFF.

The sample holds a few counts of this clone. The chain combines TRBV5-1 with TRBJ1-4; TRBD1 matches 12 bases. The ends lost 4 bases at V and 8 bases at J; junction bases unmatched: 6. Per germline, CDR1 SGHRS and CDR2 YFSETQ. This CDR3 has 15 residues. Written as DNA, the CDR3 is TGCGCCAGCAGCCCAGGGACAGGGGGCCGGGAAAAACTGTTTTTT. The encoded protein is CASSPGTGGREKLFF.

The rearrangement joins TRBV5-1 to TRBJ2-3; 9 nucleotides align to TRBD2. Germline V gene data show CDR1 as SGHRS and CDR2 as YFSETQ. Losses at the gene ends were 0 bases for V and 3 bases for J; bases not matched to a gene: 11. The CDR3 extends over 18 amino acids. The CDR3 coding sequence is TGCGCCAGCAGCTTGGTTGGTAGAGCGGGGGGCATGACAGATACGCAGTATTTT. Encoded protein: CASSLVGRAGGMTDTQYF.

This clone has a single count. The chain uses TRBV7-9 and TRBJ2-1, with 14 positions matching TRBD2. Trimming took 3 bases from V and 8 from J; bases not matched to a gene: 0. Per germline, CDR1 SEHNR and CDR2 FQNEAQ (reference sequence). CDR3 length equals 14 residues. The CDR3: CASSLGLAGDEQFF. The CDR3 DNA follows: TGTGCCAGCAGCTTGGGACTAGCGGGGGATGAGCAGTTCTTC.

The chain combines TRBV7-2 with TRBJ2-5; no clear D gene. V was cut by 0 bases and J by 4 bases, with 0 bases left in between. The germline V gene encodes CDR1 SGHTA and CDR2 FQGNSA. The CDR3 length is 11 residues. The CDR3 spells CASSLAETQYF. The CDR3 coding sequence is TGTGCCAGCAGCTTAGCAGAGACCCAGTACTTC. The complete variable domain, with remaining parts taken from reference TRBV7-2 and TRBJ2-5, reads GAGVSQSPSNKVTEKGKDVELRCDPISGHTALYWYRQSLGQGLEFLIYFQGNSAPDKSGLPSDRFSAERTGGSVSTLTIQRTQQEDSAVYLCASSLAETQYFGPGTRLLVL.

V usage is TRBV5-1 and J usage is TRBJ2-5, with D perhaps TRBD2 (7 bases). Trimming pared 4 bases from V and 5 bases from J, leaving 21 bases between. This CDR3 contains 16 residues. The V gene's germline CDR1 is SGHRS and CDR2 YFSETQ. CDR3 coding DNA: TGCGCCAGCAGCAAGGTCTTAGGGGGGGGCGTGGAGACCCAGTACTTC. Amino acid sequence: CASSKVLGGGVETQYF.

CDR3 sequence (DNA): TGTGCCAGCAGCTTTACTAGCGGGGTGGTGGAGACCCAGTACTTC. Translating it yields CASSFTSGVVETQYF. The rearrangement uses TRBV11-2 and TRBJ2-5; TRBD2 matches at 10 bases. Germline CDR1 is SGHAT and CDR2 is FQNNGV. This CDR3 region has 15 residues. Trimming took 3 bases from V and 5 from J; bases not matched to a gene: 6.

The rearrangement links TRBV5-1 to TRBJ1-1; a possible D gene is TRBD1 (5 bases). This CDR3 is 15 amino acids long. Germline V CDR1 and CDR2: SGHRS, YFSETQ. V shed 0 bases and J shed 4 bases, with 13 bases lying between them. In DNA form, the CDR3 reads TGCGCCAGCAGCTTGGTCGGGGGAGCTCTCACTGAAGCTTTCTTT. Translation: CASSLVGGALTEAFF.

This chain joins TRBV14 and TRBJ1-5, with 9 bases identical to TRBD1. Germline CDR1 reads SGHDN; CDR2 reads FVKESK. V was pared by 1 base and J by 6 bases, with 13 bases of the junction left unmatched. CDR3 length: 18 amino acids. CDR3 in amino acids: CASSQVGLGQGEGQPQHF. CDR3 bases: TGTGCCAGCAGCCAAGTAGGGTTGGGACAGGGTGAAGGTCAGCCCCAGCATTTT.

The chain couples TRBV10-3 to TRBJ1-5, with 11 bases matching TRBD1. CDR1 and CDR2 from the germline V gene are ENHRY and SYGVKD. V dropped 8 bases and J dropped 6; count of bases not matched to a gene: 6. The CDR3 length is 14 residues. CDR3 DNA: TGTGCCATCTCCCGGACAGGGGGCCCTCAGCCCCAGCATTTT. Its protein product is CAISRTGGPQPQHF.

The V gene is TRBV13, the J gene TRBJ2-3, with D possibly being TRBD1 or TRBD2 (5 bases each). V was clipped by 5 bases and J by 1 base, with 16 bases between them. The V gene's germline CDR1 is PRHDT and CDR2 FYEKMQ (reference sequence). The CDR3 consists of 16 residues. The DNA for the CDR3 is TGTGCCAGCAGCCAAGCGGCAGGACAAGGCACAGATACGCAGTATTTT. Its protein is CASSQAAGQGTDTQYF.

The chain has TRBV4-1 and TRBJ2-3; no clear D. Trimming stripped 0 bases from V and 3 bases from J, with 7 bases between. Looked up from germline, CDR1 is MGHRA and CDR2 is YSYEKL. The CDR3 covers 14 residues. The chain's CDR3 is CASSQELTTDTQYF. The CDR3 DNA reads as TGCGCCAGCAGCCAAGAGCTGACAACAGATACGCAGTATTTT.

The rearrangement uses TRBV5-1 and TRBJ2-5; TRBD1 agrees at 11 bases. The DNA matches TRBJ2-7 better at its end, which makes the J call doubtful. CDR1 and CDR2 (germline): SGHRS, YFSETQ. The CDR3 consists of 15 residues. The CDR3 here is CASSSSGTGGYEQYF. CDR3 nucleotide sequence: TGCGCCAGCAGCTCGTCCGGGACAGGGGGCTACGAGCAGTACTTC.

The V gene is TRBV28, the J gene TRBJ1-2; D is uncertain. This CDR3 region has 14 residues. CDR1 and CDR2 from the germline V gene are MDHEN and SYDVKM. Trimming cost V 1 base and J 4 bases, with 10 bases left between them. This CDR3 is CASSLLRNPYGYTF. In nucleotides, the CDR3 is TGTGCCAGCAGTTTATTAAGGAATCCCTATGGCTACACCTTC.

The chain is built from TRBV10-1 and TRBJ2-2; D may correspond to TRBD1 or TRBD2 (5 bases each). V was pared by 6 bases and J by 2 bases, with 13 bases between. The CDR3 spans 15 residues. Germline values: CDR1 WNHNN, CDR2 SYGVQD (reference sequence). DNA for the CDR3: TGCGCCAGCAGCCGGGACGCAGGAAACACCGGGGAGCTGTTTTTT. It encodes CASSRDAGNTGELFF.

The J gene is TRBJ1-1, the V gene TRBV27; tentatively, D is TRBD1 (5 bases). The CDR3 contains 13 residues. Trimming took 0 bases from V and 10 from J, leaving 12 bases between them. The germline V gene has CDR1 MNHEY and CDR2 SMNVEV (reference sequence). CDR3 amino acids: CASSLSLRGTAFF. DNA of the CDR3: TGTGCCAGCAGTTTATCTCTTAGGGGTACAGCTTTCTTT.

The chain carries TRBV5-5 and TRBJ1-5, with D hard to call. This CDR3 is 15 amino acids long. Per the germline V gene, CDR1 is SGHKS and CDR2 is YYEKEE (reference sequence). V was trimmed by 4 bases and J by 0 bases, leaving 11 bases between them. The chain's CDR3 is CASSATTLSNQPQHF. CDR3 nucleotide sequence: TGTGCCAGCAGCGCCACCACCCTTAGCAATCAGCCCCAGCATTTT.